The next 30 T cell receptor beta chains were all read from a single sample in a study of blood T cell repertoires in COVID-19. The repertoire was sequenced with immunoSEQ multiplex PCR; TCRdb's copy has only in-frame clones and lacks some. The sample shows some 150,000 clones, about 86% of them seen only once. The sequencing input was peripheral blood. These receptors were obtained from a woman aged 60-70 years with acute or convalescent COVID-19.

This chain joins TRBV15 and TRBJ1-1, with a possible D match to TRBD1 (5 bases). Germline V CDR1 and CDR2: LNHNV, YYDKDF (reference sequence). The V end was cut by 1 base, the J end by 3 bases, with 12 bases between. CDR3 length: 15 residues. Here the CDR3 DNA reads TGTGCCACCAGCAGAGGGGATCAGGGTTACACTGAAGCTTTCTTT. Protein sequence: CATSRGDQGYTEAFF. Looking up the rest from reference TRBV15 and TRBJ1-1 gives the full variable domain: DAMVIQNPRYQVTQFGKPVTLSCSQTLNHNVMYWYQQKSSQAPKLLFHYYDKDFNNEADTPDNFQSRRPNTSFCFLDIRSPGLGDTAMYLCATSRGDQGYTEAFFGQGTRLTVV.

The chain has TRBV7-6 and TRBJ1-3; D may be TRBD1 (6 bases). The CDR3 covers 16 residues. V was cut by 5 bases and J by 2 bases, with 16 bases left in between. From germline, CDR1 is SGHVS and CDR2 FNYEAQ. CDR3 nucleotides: TGTGCCAGCAGCCCCTCAGGGGTAGTCGCTGGAAACACCATATATTTT. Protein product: CASSPSGVVAGNTIYF.

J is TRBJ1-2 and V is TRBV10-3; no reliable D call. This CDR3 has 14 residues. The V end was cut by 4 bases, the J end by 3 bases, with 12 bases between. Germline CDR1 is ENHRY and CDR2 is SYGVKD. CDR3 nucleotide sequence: TGTGCCATCAGTGGGAGGTTATGGGACTATGGCTACACCTTC. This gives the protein CAISGRLWDYGYTF.

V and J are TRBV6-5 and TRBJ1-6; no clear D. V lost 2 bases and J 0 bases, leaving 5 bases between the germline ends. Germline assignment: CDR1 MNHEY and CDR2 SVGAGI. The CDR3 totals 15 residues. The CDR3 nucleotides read TGTGCCAGCAGTTACCAGTCCTCCTATAATTCACCCCTCCACTTT. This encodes CASSYQSSYNSPLHF.

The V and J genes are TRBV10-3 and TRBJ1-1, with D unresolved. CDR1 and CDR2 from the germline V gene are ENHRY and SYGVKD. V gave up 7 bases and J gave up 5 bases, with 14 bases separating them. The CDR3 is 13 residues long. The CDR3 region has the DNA TGTGCCATCAACCTCCGTCCGGGGACTGAAGCTTTCTTT. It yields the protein CAINLRPGTEAFF.

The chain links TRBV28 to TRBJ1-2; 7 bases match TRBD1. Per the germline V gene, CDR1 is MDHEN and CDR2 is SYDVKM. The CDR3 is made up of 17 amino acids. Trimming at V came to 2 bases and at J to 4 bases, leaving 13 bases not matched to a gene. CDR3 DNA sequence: TGTGCCAGCAGTTTAGTGGGAGTGACGGGGACAGTCTATGGCTACACCTTC. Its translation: CASSLVGVTGTVYGYTF.

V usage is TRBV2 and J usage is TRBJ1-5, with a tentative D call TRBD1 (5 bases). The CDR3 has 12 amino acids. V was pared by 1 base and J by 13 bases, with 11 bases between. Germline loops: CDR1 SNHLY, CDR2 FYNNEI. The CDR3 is CASSEGRGRQHF. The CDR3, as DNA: TGTGCCAGCAGTGAAGGGAGGGGTCGGCAGCATTTT.

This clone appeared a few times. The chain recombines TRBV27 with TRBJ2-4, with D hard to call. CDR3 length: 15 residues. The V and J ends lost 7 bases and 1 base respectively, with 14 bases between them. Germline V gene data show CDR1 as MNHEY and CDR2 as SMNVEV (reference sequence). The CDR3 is CASMNFGGAKNIQYF. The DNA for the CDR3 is TGTGCCAGCATGAACTTTGGTGGTGCCAAAAACATTCAGTACTTC.

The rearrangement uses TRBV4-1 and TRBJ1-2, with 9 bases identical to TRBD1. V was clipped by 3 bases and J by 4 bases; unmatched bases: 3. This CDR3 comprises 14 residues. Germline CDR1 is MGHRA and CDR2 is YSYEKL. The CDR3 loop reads CASSQPTGGYGYTF. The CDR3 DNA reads TGCGCCAGCAGCCAGCCGACAGGGGGCTATGGCTACACCTTC.

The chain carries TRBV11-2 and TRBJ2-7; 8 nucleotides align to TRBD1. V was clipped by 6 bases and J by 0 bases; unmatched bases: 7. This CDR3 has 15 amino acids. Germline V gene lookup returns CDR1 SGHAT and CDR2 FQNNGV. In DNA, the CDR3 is TGTGCCAGCAGATATACAGGGGGAAGCTCCTACGAGCAGTACTTC. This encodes CASRYTGGSSYEQYF.

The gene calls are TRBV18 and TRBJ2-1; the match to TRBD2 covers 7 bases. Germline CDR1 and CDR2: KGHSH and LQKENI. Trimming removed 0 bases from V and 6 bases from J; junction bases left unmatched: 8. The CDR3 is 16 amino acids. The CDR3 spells CASSPPSRTGGNEQFF. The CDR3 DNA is TGTGCCAGCTCACCACCATCACGCACGGGGGGCAATGAGCAGTTCTTC.

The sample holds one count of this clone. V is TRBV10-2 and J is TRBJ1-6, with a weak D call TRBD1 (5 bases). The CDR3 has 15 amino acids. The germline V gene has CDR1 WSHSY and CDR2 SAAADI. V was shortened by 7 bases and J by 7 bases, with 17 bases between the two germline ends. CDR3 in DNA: TGCGCCAGCACCCTGGGCAGGGTTTACAATTCACCCCTCCACTTT. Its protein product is CASTLGRVYNSPLHF.

CDR3 region: CASSLTGGYGYTF. In DNA form, the CDR3 reads TGCGCCAGCAGCCTTACAGGGGGCTATGGCTACACCTTC. This chain uses TRBV10-1 with TRBJ1-2; the match to TRBD1 covers 8 bases. V trimming: 6 bases; J trimming: 4 bases; junction bases outside the gene matches: 4. Germline V gene lookup returns CDR1 WNHNN and CDR2 SYGVQD (reference sequence). The CDR3 totals 13 residues.

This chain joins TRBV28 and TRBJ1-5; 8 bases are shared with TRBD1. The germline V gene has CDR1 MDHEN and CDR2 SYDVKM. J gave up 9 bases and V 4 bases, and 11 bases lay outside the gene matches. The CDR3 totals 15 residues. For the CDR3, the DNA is TGTGCCAGCAGTTCGGGACAGGTGGGCCTTGCGCCCCAGCATTTT. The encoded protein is CASSSGQVGLAPQHF.

CDR3 in amino acids: CASGLVRRLAGGPYTGELFF. For the CDR3, the DNA is TGTGCTAGTGGTTTGGTACGGAGACTAGCGGGGGGGCCCTACACCGGGGAGCTGTTTTTT. This chain connects TRBV12-5 to TRBJ2-2; 14 bases map to TRBD2. The V gene end was trimmed by 0 bases and the J gene end by 3 bases; junction bases not matched to a gene: 9. Germline V CDR1 and CDR2: LGHNT, FRNRAP. The CDR3 loop spans 20 amino acids. The whole variable domain, filled in from reference TRBV12-5 and TRBJ2-2, reads DARVTQTPRHKVTEMGQEVTMRCQPILGHNTVFWYRQTMMQGLELLAYFRNRAPLDDSGMPKDRFSAEMPDATLATLKIQPSEPRDSAVYFCASGLVRRLAGGPYTGELFFGEGSRLTVL.

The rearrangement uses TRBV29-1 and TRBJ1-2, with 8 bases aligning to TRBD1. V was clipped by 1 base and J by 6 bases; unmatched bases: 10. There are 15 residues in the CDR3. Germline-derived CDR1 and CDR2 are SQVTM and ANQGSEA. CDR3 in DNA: TGCAGCGTTGAAGCTGGGCAGGGGGCGATCCATGGCTACACCTTC. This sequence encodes CSVEAGQGAIHGYTF.

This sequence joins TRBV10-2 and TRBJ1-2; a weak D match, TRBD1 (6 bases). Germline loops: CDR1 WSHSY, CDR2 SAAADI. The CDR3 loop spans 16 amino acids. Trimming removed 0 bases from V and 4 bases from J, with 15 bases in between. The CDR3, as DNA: TGCGCCAGCAGTGAGTCCGAAGGTGGACAGTTCTATGGCTACACCTTC. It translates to CASSESEGGQFYGYTF.

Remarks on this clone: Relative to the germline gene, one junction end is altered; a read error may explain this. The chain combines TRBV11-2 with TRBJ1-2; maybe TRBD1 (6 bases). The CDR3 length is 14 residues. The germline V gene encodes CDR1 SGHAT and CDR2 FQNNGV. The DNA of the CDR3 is TGTGCCAGCACCTTAAACCCGACAGGATGGGGCTACACCTTC. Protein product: CASTLNPTGWGYTF.

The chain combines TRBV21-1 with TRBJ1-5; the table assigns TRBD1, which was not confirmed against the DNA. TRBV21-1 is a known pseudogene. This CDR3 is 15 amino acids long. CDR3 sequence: CASSKGDREGQPQHF. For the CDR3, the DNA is TGTGCCAGCAGCAAGGGGGACAGGGAGGGGCAGCCCCAGCATTTT.

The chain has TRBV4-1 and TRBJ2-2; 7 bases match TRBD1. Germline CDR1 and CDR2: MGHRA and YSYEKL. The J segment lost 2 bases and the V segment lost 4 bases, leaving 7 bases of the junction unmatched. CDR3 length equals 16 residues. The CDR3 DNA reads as TGCGCCAGCAGCCCTATGGACAGGCGAAACACCGGGGAGCTGTTTTTT. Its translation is CASSPMDRRNTGELFF.

The CDR3 region has the DNA TGTGCCAGCAGCCAGGGGTGGAGCGAAAAACTGTTTTTT. It translates to CASSQGWSEKLFF. The J gene is TRBJ1-4, the V gene TRBV7-9, with D possibly TRBD1 on 6 matching bases. The CDR3 has 13 residues. Germline V lookup: CDR1 SEHNR, CDR2 FQNEAQ (reference sequence). Trimming removed 5 bases from V and 8 bases from J, with 12 bases in between.

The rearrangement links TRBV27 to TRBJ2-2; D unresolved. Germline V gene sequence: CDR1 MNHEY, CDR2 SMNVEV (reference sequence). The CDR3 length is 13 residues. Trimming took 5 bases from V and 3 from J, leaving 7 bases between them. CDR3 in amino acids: CASSPRDTGELFF. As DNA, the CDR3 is TGTGCCAGCAGTCCCCGGGACACCGGGGAGCTGTTTTTT.

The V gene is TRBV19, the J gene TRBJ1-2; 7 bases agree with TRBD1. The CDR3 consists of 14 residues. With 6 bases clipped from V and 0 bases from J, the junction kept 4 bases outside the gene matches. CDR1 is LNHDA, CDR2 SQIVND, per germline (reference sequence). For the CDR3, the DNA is TGTGCCAGTAGGAGACAGGGTCCTAACTATGGCTACACCTTC. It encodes CASRRQGPNYGYTF.

DNA of the CDR3: TGTGCCAGCTCACCAACGCAGGAGGGCGAGCAGTACTTC. The encoded protein is CASSPTQEGEQYF. V and J are TRBV18 and TRBJ2-7, with a tentative D call TRBD2 (6 bases). This CDR3 has 13 residues. V gave up 2 bases and J gave up 6 bases, with 11 bases separating them. Germline V gives CDR1 KGHSH, CDR2 LQKENI. Filled out from reference TRBV18 and TRBJ2-7, the complete variable domain reads NAGVMQNPRHLVRRRGQEARLRCSPMKGHSHVYWYRQLPEEGLKFMVYLQKENIIDESGMPKERFSAEFPKEGPSILRIQQVVRGDSAAYFCASSPTQEGEQYFGPGTRLTVT.

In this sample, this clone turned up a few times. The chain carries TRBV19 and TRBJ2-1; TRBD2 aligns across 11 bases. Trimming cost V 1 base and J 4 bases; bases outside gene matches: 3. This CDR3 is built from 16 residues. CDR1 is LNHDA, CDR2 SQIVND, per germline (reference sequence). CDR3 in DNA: TGTGCCAGTAGTATAGCTCTAGCGGGGGGTTACAATGAGCAGTTCTTC. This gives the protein CASSIALAGGYNEQFF.

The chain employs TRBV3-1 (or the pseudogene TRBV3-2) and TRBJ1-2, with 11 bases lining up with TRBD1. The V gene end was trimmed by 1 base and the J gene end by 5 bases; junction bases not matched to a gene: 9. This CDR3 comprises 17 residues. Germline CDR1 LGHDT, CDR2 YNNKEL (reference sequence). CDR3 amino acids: CASSQVHGTGGGYGYTF. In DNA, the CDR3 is TGTGCCAGCAGCCAAGTACACGGGACAGGGGGTGGATATGGCTACACCTTC.

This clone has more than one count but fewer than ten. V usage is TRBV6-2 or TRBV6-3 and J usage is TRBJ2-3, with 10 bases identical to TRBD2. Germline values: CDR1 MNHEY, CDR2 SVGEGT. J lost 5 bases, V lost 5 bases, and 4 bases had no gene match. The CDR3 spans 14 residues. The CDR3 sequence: CASSQRGGGDTQYF. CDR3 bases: TGTGCCAGCAGTCAGCGGGGGGGTGGAGATACGCAGTATTTT.

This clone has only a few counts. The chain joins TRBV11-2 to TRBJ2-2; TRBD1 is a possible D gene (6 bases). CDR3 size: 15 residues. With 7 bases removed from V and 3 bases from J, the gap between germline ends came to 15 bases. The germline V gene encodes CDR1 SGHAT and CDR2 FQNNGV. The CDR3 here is CASIPRDTDTGELFF. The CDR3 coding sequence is TGTGCCAGCATACCGAGGGACACCGACACCGGGGAGCTGTTTTTT.

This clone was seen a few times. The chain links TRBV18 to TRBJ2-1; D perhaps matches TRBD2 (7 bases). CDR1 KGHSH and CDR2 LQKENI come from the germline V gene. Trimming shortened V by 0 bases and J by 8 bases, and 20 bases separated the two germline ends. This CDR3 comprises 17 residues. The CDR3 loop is CASSPPKGGAGTDEQFF. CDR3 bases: TGTGCCAGCTCACCACCCAAAGGGGGGGCCGGGACCGATGAGCAGTTCTTC. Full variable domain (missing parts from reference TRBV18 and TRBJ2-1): NAGVMQNPRHLVRRRGQEARLRCSPMKGHSHVYWYRQLPEEGLKFMVYLQKENIIDESGMPKERFSAEFPKEGPSILRIQQVVRGDSAAYFCASSPPKGGAGTDEQFFGPGTRLTVL.

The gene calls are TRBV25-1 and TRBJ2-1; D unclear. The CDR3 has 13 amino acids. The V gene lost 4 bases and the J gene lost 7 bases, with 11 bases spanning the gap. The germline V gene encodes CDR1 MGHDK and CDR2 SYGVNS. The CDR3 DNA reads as TGTGCCAGCAGTGCGGCTAGTTTTAATGAGCAGTTCTTC. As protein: CASSAASFNEQFF. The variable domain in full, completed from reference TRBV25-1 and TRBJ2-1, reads EADIYQTPRYLVIGTGKKITLECSQTMGHDKMYWYQQDPGMELHLIHYSYGVNSTEKGDLSSESTVSRIRTEHFPLTLESARPSHTSQYLCASSAASFNEQFFGPGTRLTVL.